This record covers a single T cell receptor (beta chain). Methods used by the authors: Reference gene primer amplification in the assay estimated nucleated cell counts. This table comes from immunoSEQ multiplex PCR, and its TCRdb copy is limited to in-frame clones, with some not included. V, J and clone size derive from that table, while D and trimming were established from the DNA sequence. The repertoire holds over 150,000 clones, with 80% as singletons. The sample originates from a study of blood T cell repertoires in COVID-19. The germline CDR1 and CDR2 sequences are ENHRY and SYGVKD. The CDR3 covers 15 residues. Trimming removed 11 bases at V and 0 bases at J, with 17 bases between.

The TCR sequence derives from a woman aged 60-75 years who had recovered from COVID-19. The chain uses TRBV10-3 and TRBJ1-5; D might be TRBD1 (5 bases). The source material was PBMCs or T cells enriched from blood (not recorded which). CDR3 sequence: CAARDGQLSNQPQHF. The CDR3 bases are TGTGCCGCGCGAGATGGACAACTTAGCAATCAGCCCCAGCATTTT.